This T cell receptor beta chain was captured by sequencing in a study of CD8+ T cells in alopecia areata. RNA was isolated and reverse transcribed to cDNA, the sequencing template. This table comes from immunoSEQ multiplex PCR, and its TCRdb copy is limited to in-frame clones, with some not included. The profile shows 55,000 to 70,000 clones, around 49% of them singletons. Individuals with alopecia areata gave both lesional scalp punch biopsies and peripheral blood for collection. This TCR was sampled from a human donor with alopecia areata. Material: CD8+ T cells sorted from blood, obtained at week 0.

The chain's CDR3 is CASSPGKGRTDTQYF. The CDR3 coding sequence is TGTGCCAGCAGTCCCGGGAAGGGGAGGACAGATACGCAGTATTTT. This sequence joins TRBV6-5 and TRBJ2-3, with D possibly TRBD2 on 6 matching bases. This CDR3 comprises 15 residues. Germline V gives CDR1 MNHEY, CDR2 SVGAGI. Trimming removed 5 bases from V and 3 bases from J, with 15 bases in between.